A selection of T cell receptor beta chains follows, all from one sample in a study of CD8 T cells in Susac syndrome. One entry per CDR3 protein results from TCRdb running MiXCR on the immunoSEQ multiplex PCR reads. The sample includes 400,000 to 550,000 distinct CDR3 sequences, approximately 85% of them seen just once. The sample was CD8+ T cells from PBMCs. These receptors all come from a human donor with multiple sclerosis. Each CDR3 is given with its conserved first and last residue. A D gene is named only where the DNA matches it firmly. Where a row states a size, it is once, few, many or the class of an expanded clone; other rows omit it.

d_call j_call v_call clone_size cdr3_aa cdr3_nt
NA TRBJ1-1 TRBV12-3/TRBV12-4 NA CASSRYMNTEAFF TGTGCCAGCAGTCGGTATATGAACACTGAAGCTTTCTTT
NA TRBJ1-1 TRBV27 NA CASSFGMANTEAFF TGTGCCAGCAGTTTTGGTATGGCGAACACTGAAGCTTTCTTT
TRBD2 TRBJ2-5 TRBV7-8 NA CASSSTTSDWETQYF TGTGCCAGCAGCTCAACAACTAGCGACTGGGAGACCCAGTACTTC
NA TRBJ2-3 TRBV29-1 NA CSVAGTRGIRPDTQYF TGCAGCGTCGCAGGAACCCGGGGAATACGACCAGATACGCAGTATTTT
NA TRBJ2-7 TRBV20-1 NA CSAKDWTVPSYEQYF TGCAGTGCTAAGGATTGGACGGTGCCATCCTACGAGCAGTACTTC
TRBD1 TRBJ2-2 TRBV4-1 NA CASSHYLGTGATGELFF TGCGCCAGCAGCCACTACCTGGGGACAGGGGCTACCGGGGAGCTGTTTTTT
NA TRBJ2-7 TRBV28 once CASSLTIDEQYF TGTGCCAGCAGCCTCACCATCGACGAGCAGTACTTC
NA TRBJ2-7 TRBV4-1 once CASSRPGLPGEEQYF TGCGCCAGCAGCAGGCCGGGACTTCCAGGTGAGGAGCAGTACTTC
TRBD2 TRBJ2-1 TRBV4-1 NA CASSQGIGLAGVLNEQFF TGCGCCAGCAGCCAAGGAATAGGACTAGCGGGGGTCCTCAATGAGCAGTTCTTC
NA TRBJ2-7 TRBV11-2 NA CASSLLTAEQYF TGTGCCAGCAGCTTATTGACGGCCGAGCAGTACTTC
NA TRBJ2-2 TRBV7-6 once CASSLDRVGGELFF TGTGCCAGCAGCTTAGACAGGGTTGGCGGGGAGCTGTTTTTT
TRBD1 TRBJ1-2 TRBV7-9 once CASSRTGEYGYTF TGTGCCAGCAGCCGAACAGGGGAATACGGCTACACCTTC
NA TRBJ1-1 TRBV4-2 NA CASSQEEGGNTEAFF TGTGCCAGCAGCCAAGAGGAGGGCGGGAACACTGAAGCTTTCTTT
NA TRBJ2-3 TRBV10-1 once CASSESLGQLTDTQYF TGCGCCAGCAGTGAGTCATTAGGACAGCTCACAGATACGCAGTATTTT
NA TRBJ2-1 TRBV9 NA CASSVGIGGGNEQFF TGTGCCAGCAGCGTAGGTATAGGAGGGGGCAATGAGCAGTTCTTC
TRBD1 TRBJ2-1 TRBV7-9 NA CASSGDRVRSTEQFF TGTGCCAGCAGCGGGGACAGGGTAAGGAGTACTGAGCAGTTCTTC
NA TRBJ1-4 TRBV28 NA CASSEPTDFNEKLFF TGTGCCAGCAGTGAGCCGACAGACTTTAATGAAAAACTGTTTTTT
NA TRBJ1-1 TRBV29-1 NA CSVGASMDTEAFF TGCAGCGTTGGCGCGAGCATGGACACTGAAGCTTTCTTT
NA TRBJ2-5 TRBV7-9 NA CASSLGQKLQETQYF TGTGCCAGCAGTTTAGGACAGAAGTTACAAGAGACCCAGTACTTC
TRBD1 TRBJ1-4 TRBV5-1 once CASSRGQGNEKLFF TGCGCCAGCAGCAGGGGACAGGGGAATGAAAAACTGTTTTTT
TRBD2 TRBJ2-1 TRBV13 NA CASSLERGTTHSYNEQFF TGTGCCAGCAGCTTAGAGCGGGGCACCACCCACTCCTACAATGAGCAGTTCTTC
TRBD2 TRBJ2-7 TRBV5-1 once CASSGSGTSGPYEQYF TGCGCCAGCAGCGGAAGCGGGACTAGCGGGCCCTACGAGCAGTACTTC
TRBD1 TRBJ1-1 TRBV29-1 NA CSVETGFNTEAFF TGCAGCGTTGAGACAGGGTTTAACACTGAAGCTTTCTTT
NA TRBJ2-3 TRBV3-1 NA CASSQERGRNPDTQYF TGTGCCAGCAGCCAAGAAAGGGGCCGGAATCCAGATACGCAGTATTTT
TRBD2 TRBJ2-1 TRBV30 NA CAWSVGLAGDNEQFF TGTGCCTGGAGTGTGGGACTAGCGGGAGATAATGAGCAGTTCTTC
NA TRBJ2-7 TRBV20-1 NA CSAKNSDYYEQYF TGCAGTGCTAAGAACTCGGATTACTACGAGCAGTACTTC
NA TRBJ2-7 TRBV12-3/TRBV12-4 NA CASSFSVPYEQYF TGTGCCAGCAGTTTTTCAGTCCCTTACGAGCAGTACTTC
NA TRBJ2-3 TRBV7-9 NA CASNLRGGTDTQYF TGTGCCAGCAACTTACGTGGGGGCACAGATACGCAGTATTTT
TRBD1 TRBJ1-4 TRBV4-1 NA CASSQRTGGFINEKLFF TGCGCCAGCAGCCAAAGGACAGGGGGCTTTATTAATGAAAAACTGTTTTTT
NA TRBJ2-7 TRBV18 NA CASSPPRTVYEQYF TGTGCCAGCTCACCCCCAAGGACAGTCTACGAGCAGTACTTC
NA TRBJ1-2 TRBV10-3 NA CAIHEPGDLDGYTF TGTGCCATCCACGAGCCAGGGGATCTGGATGGCTACACCTTC
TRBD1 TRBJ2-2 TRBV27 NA CASSFGTDTGELFF TGTGCCAGCAGTTTCGGGACAGACACCGGGGAGCTGTTTTTT
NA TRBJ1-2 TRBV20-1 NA CSARALKIYGYTF TGCAGTGCTAGAGCGCTGAAAATCTATGGCTACACCTTC
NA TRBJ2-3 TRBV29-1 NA CSVEEDTDTQYF TGCAGCGTTGAGGAGGACACAGATACGCAGTATTTT
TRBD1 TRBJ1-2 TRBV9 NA CASSVDRADYGYTF TGTGCCAGCAGCGTGGACAGGGCGGACTATGGCTACACCTTC
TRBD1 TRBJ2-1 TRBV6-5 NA CASSYGGQSSYNEQFF TGTGCCAGCAGTTACGGGGGACAGAGCTCCTACAATGAGCAGTTCTTC
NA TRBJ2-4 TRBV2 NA CASSDLAKNIQYF TGTGCCAGCAGTGACTTAGCCAAAAACATTCAGTACTTC
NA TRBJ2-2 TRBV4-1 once CASSQAWGGTGELFF TGCGCCAGCAGCCAAGCCTGGGGCGGCACCGGGGAGCTGTTTTTT
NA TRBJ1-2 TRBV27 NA CASSPLSSLGYTF TGTGCCAGCAGCCCCCTCTCATCCCTTGGCTACACCTTC
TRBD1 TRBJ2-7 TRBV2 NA CASSSGTGEAEQYF TGTGCCAGCAGTTCCGGGACAGGGGAGGCCGAGCAGTACTTC
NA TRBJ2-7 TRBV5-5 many CASSLSHEQYF TGTGCCAGCAGCTTATCCCACGAGCAGTACTTC
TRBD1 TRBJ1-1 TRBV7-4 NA CASSWGQGDGVNTEAFF TGTGCCAGCAGCTGGGGACAGGGGGATGGAGTGAACACTGAAGCTTTCTTT